The 17 T cell receptor beta chains reported below all come from one sample, sequenced in a study of blood T cell repertoires in COVID-19. The method was immunoSEQ multiplex PCR; TCRdb's version includes in-frame clones alone and lacks a portion of them. The sample contains just under 150,000 clones, roughly 89% of which appear only once. Sequencing was performed on peripheral blood. Source of these receptors: a woman in her forties or fifties with acute or convalescent COVID-19.

V gene TRBV30 combines with J gene TRBJ2-1, with a possible D match to TRBD2 (5 bases). The CDR3 consists of 12 residues. V gave up 2 bases and J gave up 9 bases, with 11 bases separating them. Germline V gene data show CDR1 as GTSNPN and CDR2 as SVGIG (reference sequence). The CDR3 reads CAWSPREGEQFF. The CDR3 DNA sequence: TGTGCCTGGAGTCCCCGAGAGGGTGAGCAGTTCTTC.

This clone was counted between two and nine times. V usage is TRBV6-1 and J usage is TRBJ1-1; D gene unclear. V was cut by 1 base and J by 10 bases, with 13 bases left in between. Germline lookup yields CDR1 MNHNS and CDR2 SASEGT. This CDR3 contains 13 residues. CDR3 bases: TGTGCCAGCAGTGAAGAGGATCTAGGAGCAGCTTTCTTT. Amino acid sequence: CASSEEDLGAAFF.

The chain recombines TRBV9 with TRBJ1-3; D unresolved. Between the trimmed V and J ends, which lost 0 bases and 0 bases, there was a span of 13 bases. Germline V gives CDR1 SGDLS, CDR2 YYNGEE. CDR3 length equals 17 residues. DNA for the CDR3: TGTGCCAGCAGCGTAGAGTACTTGGAGAGCTCTGGAAACACCATATATTTT. Protein sequence: CASSVEYLESSGNTIYF.

The chain is built from TRBV12-5 and TRBJ2-7, with TRBD1 identical over 7 bases. Germline CDR1 and CDR2: LGHNT and FRNRAP. The CDR3 is made up of 14 amino acids. Germline trimming cut 5 bases from V and 3 bases from J; bases unmatched to any gene: 7. CDR3 loop: CASGPSDRFYEQYF. In DNA, the CDR3 is TGTGCTAGTGGTCCCTCGGACAGGTTCTACGAGCAGTACTTC. The full variable domain, in which reference TRBV12-5 and TRBJ2-7 provide the parts outside the CDR3, is DARVTQTPRHKVTEMGQEVTMRCQPILGHNTVFWYRQTMMQGLELLAYFRNRAPLDDSGMPKDRFSAEMPDATLATLKIQPSEPRDSAVYFCASGPSDRFYEQYFGPGTRLTVT.

The chain is built from TRBV19 and TRBJ1-2; 8 bases align to TRBD1. V shed 7 bases and J 4 bases; nucleotides not matched to a gene: 8. Germline CDR1 and CDR2: LNHDA and SQIVND (reference sequence). The CDR3 is 14 amino acids. The CDR3 is CASTFDRGAYGYTF. The CDR3 region has the DNA TGTGCCAGTACCTTCGACAGGGGCGCCTATGGCTACACCTTC. The entire variable domain, with the rest obtained from reference TRBV19 and TRBJ1-2, is as follows: DGGITQSPKYLFRKEGQNVTLSCEQNLNHDAMYWYRQDPGQGLRLIYYSQIVNDFQKGDIAEGYSVSREKKESFPLTVTSAQKNPTAFYLCASTFDRGAYGYTFGSGTRLTVV.

Concerning this clone: Different DNA sequences within this sample yield the same CDR3. The chain combines TRBV10-3 with TRBJ2-7, with 7 positions matching TRBD1. Trimming at V came to 6 bases and at J to 0 bases, leaving 8 bases not matched to a gene. Germline V gene sequence: CDR1 ENHRY, CDR2 SYGVKD. CDR3 size: 15 residues. Here the CDR3 DNA reads TGTGCCATCAGCCCACAGGGGTCTACCTCCTACGAGCAGTACTTC. This translates into CAISPQGSTSYEQYF.

The chain combines TRBV10-1 with TRBJ2-7, with TRBD2 matching over 13 bases. Losses at the gene ends were 3 bases for V and 2 bases for J; bases not matched to a gene: 4. CDR3 length equals 16 residues. The germline CDR1 and CDR2 sequences are WNHNN and SYGVQD (reference sequence). CDR3 DNA sequence: TGCGCCAGCAGTGACCAGGGACTAGCGGGACCCTACGAGCAGTACTTC. It translates to CASSDQGLAGPYEQYF.

The chain has TRBV2 and TRBJ1-1, with D tentatively TRBD1 (5 bases). The V end lost 5 bases, the J end lost 1 base, and 14 bases lay between the germline ends. Germline assignment: CDR1 SNHLY and CDR2 FYNNEI. CDR3 length: 15 amino acids. The CDR3 spells CASSLQETPNTEAFF. In nucleotides, the CDR3 is TGTGCCAGCAGTTTACAGGAGACGCCGAACACTGAAGCTTTCTTT.

The CDR3 region is CASSQADYSNQPQHF. CDR3 nucleotides: TGTGCCAGCAGCCAGGCAGACTATAGCAATCAGCCCCAGCATTTT. The genes are TRBV3-1 (or the pseudogene TRBV3-2) and TRBJ1-5; D ambiguous. This CDR3 spans 15 amino acids. Trimming took off 3 bases at V and 0 bases at J, with 9 bases between the two ends. Per germline, CDR1 LGHDT and CDR2 YNNKEL (reference sequence).

This chain links TRBV6-6 with TRBJ2-7, with 9 bases lining up with TRBD1. Germline assignment: CDR1 MNHNY and CDR2 SVGAGI (reference sequence). With V trimmed by 2 bases and J by 4 bases, 9 bases remained unmatched. The CDR3 runs 16 residues. Here the CDR3 DNA reads TGTGCCAGCAGTTACGGGGGACAGGGTCGGTCATACGAGCAGTACTTC. It codes for CASSYGGQGRSYEQYF.

This sequence joins TRBV29-1 and TRBJ1-2; 8 bases fit TRBD1. V lost 3 bases to trimming and J lost 2 bases; unmatched junction nucleotides: 8. The CDR3 contains 15 residues. CDR1 and CDR2 from the germline V gene are SQVTM and ANQGSEA. The CDR3 coding sequence is TGCAGCGTTGAGCTCCGACAGGGGAACAACTATGGCTACACCTTC. It codes for CSVELRQGNNYGYTF.

The rearrangement uses TRBV21-1 and TRBJ2-7; no DNA check was done on the table's D call, TRBD1. TRBV21-1 constitutes a pseudogene. This CDR3 spans 13 amino acids. Here the CDR3 reads CASSRRQGHEQYF. CDR3 nucleotides: TGTGCCAGCAGCAGACGACAGGGGCACGAGCAGTACTTC.

This clone was recorded once. The gene calls are TRBV6-1 and TRBJ1-1, with a weak D call TRBD1 (5 bases). The V and J ends lost 0 bases and 11 bases respectively, with 16 bases between them. The V gene's germline CDR1 is MNHNS and CDR2 SASEGT. This CDR3 spans 14 amino acids. The CDR3 DNA reads as TGTGCCAGCAGTGAAGCGGGATATGTCCGGGGGGCTTTCTTT. Translation: CASSEAGYVRGAFF.

The CDR3 coding sequence is TGTGCCAGCGCTAGCGCCCAAGAGACCCAGTACTTC. It encodes CASASAQETQYF. The chain combines TRBV12-3 or TRBV12-4 with TRBJ2-5; D is possibly TRBD2 (6 bases). This CDR3 contains 12 residues. Trimming removed 8 bases from V and 1 base from J, with 8 bases in between.

The chain combines TRBV11-2 with TRBJ1-5; 9 nucleotides align to TRBD1. The CDR3 has 16 amino acids. CDR1 and CDR2 from the germline V gene are SGHAT and FQNNGV. The junction had 2 bases not matched to a gene; V was cut back by 1 base and J by 1 base. CDR3 in amino acids: CASSLAGTGSNQPQHF. The CDR3 DNA reads TGTGCCAGCAGCTTAGCCGGGACAGGGAGCAATCAGCCCCAGCATTTT.

CDR3 region: CASSQGNYGYTF. In nucleotides, the CDR3 is TGTGCTAGTAGTCAGGGGAACTATGGCTACACCTTC. The genes are TRBV12-5 and TRBJ1-2, with D possibly being TRBD1 (6 bases). V was shortened by 8 bases and J by 2 bases, with 9 bases between the two germline ends. There are 12 residues in the CDR3. Germline V gives CDR1 LGHNT, CDR2 FRNRAP.

Here the CDR3 DNA reads TGTGCCAGCAGCTCCAGTTTCGCCGGGGAGCTGTTTTTT. The encoded protein is CASSSSFAGELFF. V and J are TRBV7-2 and TRBJ2-2; D gene ambiguous. The V gene lost 4 bases and the J gene lost 6 bases, with 9 bases spanning the gap. This CDR3 spans 13 amino acids. Germline assignment: CDR1 SGHTA and CDR2 FQGNSA. The complete variable domain, with remaining parts taken from reference TRBV7-2 and TRBJ2-2, reads GAGVSQSPSNKVTEKGKDVELRCDPISGHTALYWYRQSLGQGLEFLIYFQGNSAPDKSGLPSDRFSAERTGGSVSTLTIQRTQQEDSAVYLCASSSSFAGELFFGEGSRLTVL.